Presented here are 25 T cell receptor beta chains from one specimen sequenced in a study of blood T cell repertoires in COVID-19. Method: immunoSEQ multiplex PCR; TCRdb's copy keeps in-frame clones and lacks some. The table shows 250,000 to 350,000 clones, with around 91% occurring only once. The sequenced sample consisted of peripheral blood. The receptors here all came from a woman in her fifties or sixties with acute or convalescent COVID-19.

The chain joins TRBV28 to TRBJ1-5, with D possibly TRBD1 on 5 matching bases. V shed 4 bases and J shed 14 bases, with 15 bases lying between them. Germline CDR1 reads MDHEN; CDR2 reads SYDVKM. This CDR3 has 12 residues. CDR3: CASSSGGPEEHF. In DNA form, the CDR3 reads TGTGCCAGCAGTTCCGGGGGACCAGAGGAGCATTTT.

This rearrangement joins TRBV11-2 to TRBJ1-6; 7 bases are a match to TRBD1. CDR3 length equals 18 residues. Per germline, CDR1 SGHAT and CDR2 FQNNGV. The V gene end was trimmed by 4 bases and the J gene end by 3 bases; junction bases not matched to a gene: 12. CDR3 amino acids: CASSSLRTGQFYNSPLHF. The CDR3 nucleotides are TGTGCCAGCAGCTCCCTCCGGACAGGCCAATTCTATAATTCACCCCTCCACTTT.

The J gene is TRBJ1-4, the V gene TRBV19; D not resolved. V shed 8 bases and J shed 10 bases, with 14 bases lying between them. Germline values: CDR1 LNHDA, CDR2 SQIVND (reference sequence). The CDR3 has 12 residues. This CDR3 reads CASGLLGVKLFF. CDR3 DNA sequence: TGTGCCAGTGGATTGTTGGGCGTAAAACTGTTTTTT.

This chain connects TRBV7-8 to TRBJ2-7; maybe TRBD2 (5 bases). With 0 bases removed from V and 5 bases from J, the gap between germline ends came to 11 bases. Germline CDR1 and CDR2: SGHVS and FQNEAQ. This CDR3 has 14 amino acids. CDR3 amino acids: CASSLAGVAHEQYF. The CDR3 DNA reads TGTGCCAGCAGCTTAGCGGGAGTAGCCCACGAGCAGTACTTC.

V and J are TRBV6-4 and TRBJ2-1; TRBD2 matches 8 bases. With 0 bases clipped from V and 8 bases from J, the junction kept 9 bases outside the gene matches. CDR1 and CDR2 (germline): MRHNA, SNTAGT. This CDR3 has 16 amino acids. CDR3 DNA sequence: TGTGCCAGCAGTGACTCAAGACGGGAGGGCCGCGATGAGCAGTTCTTC. It yields the protein CASSDSRREGRDEQFF.

The rearrangement uses TRBV6-6 and TRBJ1-3; D ambiguous. The ends were cut back, 7 bases at V and 0 bases at J, with 22 bases in the middle. The CDR3 has 18 amino acids. The germline V gene encodes CDR1 MNHNY and CDR2 SVGAGI (reference sequence). CDR3 nucleotides: TGTGCCAGCAATCGATATGGAACGCAGGTGGGCTCTGGAAACACCATATATTTT. It is translated as CASNRYGTQVGSGNTIYF.

The V call is TRBV9, the J call TRBJ1-3; a possible D gene is TRBD1 (5 bases). V gave up 3 bases and J gave up 0 bases, with 25 bases separating them. The germline V gene has CDR1 SGDLS and CDR2 YYNGEE. CDR3 length: 20 residues. Here the CDR3 reads CASSAHFRASDYYSGNTIYF. For the CDR3, the DNA is TGTGCCAGCAGCGCCCACTTCAGGGCGTCGGATTACTACTCTGGAAACACCATATATTTT.

The V and J genes are TRBV2 and TRBJ2-2, with a weak D call TRBD2 (5 bases). There are 15 residues in the CDR3. The germline CDR1 and CDR2 sequences are SNHLY and FYNNEI. V gave up 2 bases and J gave up 5 bases, with 12 bases separating them. The CDR3 DNA follows: TGTGCCAGCAGTGAAAGAGCGGTGGCGACCGGGGAGCTGTTTTTT. Amino acid sequence: CASSERAVATGELFF.

This clone has only one observation. The rearrangement joins TRBV7-3 to TRBJ1-6; the D gene is possibly TRBD1 (6 bases). The CDR3 is 17 residues long. CDR1 is SGHTA, CDR2 FQGTGA, per germline. Trimming left V 1 base short and J 2 bases short, with 12 bases between. The CDR3 DNA is TGTGCCAGCAGCTTAAGGGGGCCCAGTCCCTATAATTCACCCCTCCACTTT. Translation: CASSLRGPSPYNSPLHF.

The chain recombines TRBV7-2 with TRBJ1-2; D is undetermined. This CDR3 region has 16 residues. CDR1 is SGHTA, CDR2 FQGNSA, per germline. Between the trimmed V and J ends, which lost 0 bases and 0 bases, there was a span of 11 bases. The CDR3 region has the DNA TGTGCCAGCAGCTTAGCGTGGCCAGCGGCTAACTATGGCTACACCTTC. It is translated as CASSLAWPAANYGYTF.

This chain joins TRBV5-4 and TRBJ2-7, with 7 bases aligning to TRBD2. This CDR3 contains 13 residues. Germline V gene data show CDR1 as SGHNT and CDR2 as YYREEE (reference sequence). After removal of 4 bases from V and 5 bases from J, the junction contained 6 bases not matched to a gene. In DNA form, the CDR3 reads TGTGCCAGCAGCCCCCGGGGAGGGGACGAGCAGTACTTC. Its translation: CASSPRGGDEQYF. Full variable domain (missing parts from reference TRBV5-4 and TRBJ2-7): ETGVTQSPTHLIKTRGQQVTLRCSSQSGHNTVSWYQQALGQGPQFIFQYYREEENGRGNFPPRFSGLQFPNYSSELNVNALELDDSALYLCASSPRGGDEQYFGPGTRLTVT.

The chain links TRBV28 to TRBJ1-1; 8 bases line up with TRBD1. J was trimmed by 1 base and V by 5 bases; bases with no gene match: 9. The CDR3 consists of 16 residues. Per germline, CDR1 MDHEN and CDR2 SYDVKM. The CDR3 DNA follows: TGTGCCAGCAGTCAACTATTACAGGGGGAGAACACTGAAGCTTTCTTT. Protein sequence: CASSQLLQGENTEAFF.

The chain joins TRBV7-8 to TRBJ1-4; D is undetermined. The V gene lost 5 bases and the J gene lost 3 bases, with 7 bases spanning the gap. The CDR3 length is 13 residues. Germline CDR1 and CDR2: SGHVS and FQNEAQ. The CDR3 sequence: CASSGRANEKLFF. CDR3 coding DNA: TGTGCCAGCAGCGGTCGGGCTAATGAAAAACTGTTTTTT.

In its sample, this clone was seen once. The V call is TRBV18, the J call TRBJ2-7; tentatively, D is TRBD1 (6 bases). Trimming pared 2 bases from V and 0 bases from J, leaving 11 bases between. Germline CDR1 KGHSH, CDR2 LQKENI. The CDR3 runs to 15 residues. CDR3 in DNA: TGTGCCAGCTCACCAGAGGGGGTACTCTCCTACGAGCAGTACTTC. This sequence encodes CASSPEGVLSYEQYF.

The chain recombines TRBV9 with TRBJ1-3, with 8 bases lining up with TRBD1. Germline lookup yields CDR1 SGDLS and CDR2 YYNGEE. V lost 4 bases, J lost 3 bases, and 9 bases stayed unmatched. This CDR3 region has 16 residues. The CDR3 is CASSLKDRVDGNTIYF. In DNA form, the CDR3 reads TGTGCCAGCAGCCTAAAGGACAGGGTGGATGGAAACACCATATATTTT. Using reference TRBV9 and TRBJ1-3 for the parts outside the CDR3, the full variable domain is DSGVTQTPKHLITATGQRVTLRCSPRSGDLSVYWYQQSLDQGLQFLIQYYNGEERAKGNILERFSAQQFPDLHSELNLSSLELGDSALYFCASSLKDRVDGNTIYFGEGSWLTVV.

This clone was recorded once. This CDR3 is CASSPRVSTSGDTQYF. CDR3 DNA sequence: TGTGCCAGCTCACCACGAGTCTCAACCTCGGGGGATACGCAGTATTTT. The V gene is TRBV18, the J gene TRBJ2-3; D is possibly TRBD2 (5 bases). Trimming pared 1 base from V and 6 bases from J, leaving 17 bases between. Per the germline V gene, CDR1 is KGHSH and CDR2 is LQKENI. The CDR3 covers 16 residues.

The chain employs TRBV2 and TRBJ1-5; D gene ambiguous. CDR1 is SNHLY and CDR2 is FYNNEI in the germline V gene. This CDR3 has 16 amino acids. Trimming removed 0 bases from V and 2 bases from J, with 11 bases in between. This CDR3 reads CASSEAEQIGNQPQHF. CDR3 bases: TGTGCCAGCAGTGAAGCGGAACAGATAGGCAATCAGCCCCAGCATTTT.

The V call is TRBV28, the J call TRBJ2-2, with TRBD1 matching over 7 bases. Unmatched junction bases numbered 5, after V lost 7 bases and J lost 6 bases. CDR1 and CDR2 from the germline V gene are MDHEN and SYDVKM. The CDR3 has 13 residues. The CDR3 DNA reads as TGTGCCAGCACCGGGACAGTCCCCGGGGAGCTGTTTTTT. It yields the protein CASTGTVPGELFF.

The rearrangement uses TRBV7-8 and TRBJ2-7, with TRBD2 matching 9 bases. Germline CDR1 and CDR2: SGHVS and FQNEAQ. Trimming took 2 bases from V and 8 from J; bases not matched to a gene: 19. The CDR3 consists of 18 residues. CDR3 sequence: CASSLTERSAGTSLQQYF. The CDR3 region has the DNA TGTGCCAGCAGCTTAACGGAGAGGTCCGCTGGGACTAGCTTACAGCAGTACTTC.

The genes are TRBV3-1 (or the pseudogene TRBV3-2) and TRBJ1-5, with 9 bases lining up with TRBD1. The germline V gene encodes CDR1 LGHDT and CDR2 YNNKEL (reference sequence). CDR3 length: 16 amino acids. Trimming cost V 3 bases and J 7 bases; bases outside gene matches: 10. The CDR3, as DNA: TGTGCCAGCAGCCACCGAGGCGGGACAGGGATCCAGCCCCAGCATTTT. Its translation is CASSHRGGTGIQPQHF.

This rearrangement joins TRBV4-3 to TRBJ2-6; 7 bases map to TRBD1. CDR1 is LGHNA, CDR2 YSLEER, per germline. Germline trimming cut 3 bases from V and 2 bases from J; bases unmatched to any gene: 16. CDR3 length: 20 amino acids. As DNA, the CDR3 is TGCGCCAGCAGCCACTACCCGGTGGGACAGCGGTCAACTGGGGCCAACGTCCTGACTTTC. It codes for CASSHYPVGQRSTGANVLTF.

This rearrangement joins TRBV28 to TRBJ1-5, with D perhaps matching TRBD1 (6 bases). The germline V gene encodes CDR1 MDHEN and CDR2 SYDVKM. The CDR3 length is 17 residues. Trimming left V 5 bases short and J 2 bases short, with 19 bases between. The CDR3 DNA follows: TGTGCCAGCAGTCTGGGGACAACTTCTGTACGCAATCAGCCCCAGCATTTT. Its protein is CASSLGTTSVRNQPQHF.

This chain uses TRBV6-6 with TRBJ1-4; D is possibly TRBD1 (6 bases). V lost 6 bases, J lost 8 bases, and 13 bases lay in between. Germline V lookup: CDR1 MNHNY, CDR2 SVGAGI (reference sequence). The CDR3 loop spans 13 amino acids. Here the CDR3 DNA reads TGTGCCAGCAGAACACGGGGGGCCGAAAAACTGTTTTTT. This gives the protein CASRTRGAEKLFF.

The CDR3 DNA reads TGTGCCAGCAGTGAACTCACTGAAGCTTTCTTT. Translation gives CASSELTEAFF. V is TRBV6-1 and J is TRBJ1-1; D is undetermined. Germline lookup yields CDR1 MNHNS and CDR2 SASEGT. Trimming removed 2 bases at V and 4 bases at J, with 2 bases between. This CDR3 has 11 residues.

The J gene is TRBJ1-1, the V gene TRBV20-1; perhaps TRBD1 as D (5 bases). The CDR3 runs to 10 residues. V was clipped by 6 bases and J by 6 bases, with 8 bases between them. The V gene's germline CDR1 is DFQATT and CDR2 SNEGSKA (reference sequence). The CDR3 protein is CSARGAEAFF. For the CDR3, the DNA is TGCAGTGCAAGGGGTGCTGAAGCTTTCTTT.